The rows below give T cell receptor beta chains drawn from one sample of a study of human T cells and chemical hapten exposure. MiXCR, applied by TCRdb to the RACE reads, yields one record per CDR3 protein. Counted here are 33,000 or so distinct CDR3 sequences, approximately 12% occurring once; the ten biggest clones make up 1.5% to 2%. This sample comprised whole blood, obtained in connection with sensitization to the hapten diphenylcyclopropenone (DPC). These receptors came from a woman in her thirties or forties with alopecia areata. Some clones in this sample may be carry-over from other donors' samples. The CDR3 runs from the conserved cysteine through the conserved F or W. A D gene is named only where the DNA matches it firmly. A row's size may be missing; if present it is once, few, many or a size class.

TRBV2	NA	TRBJ2-1	NA	CASSEEMSSQFF	TGTGCCAGCAGTGAAGAAATGTCTAGTCAGTTCTTC
TRBV2	many	TRBJ1-6	TRBD1	CASNLWGGTGGSPLHF	TGTGCCAGCAACCTCTGGGGAGGGACAGGGGGTTCACCCCTCCACTTT
TRBV28	few	TRBJ1-6	NA	CASGKVGSPLHF	TGTGCCAGCGGTAAAGTGGGATCACCCCTCCACTTT
TRBV7-9	many	TRBJ2-3	TRBD2	CASSSGLAGGETQYF	TGTGCCAGCAGCTCGGGACTAGCGGGGGGCGAGACGCAGTATTTT
TRBV29-1	many	TRBJ2-3	NA	CSVKDSTDTQYF	TGCAGCGTTAAGGACAGCACAGATACGCAGTATTTT
TRBV4-3	NA	TRBJ1-6	TRBD1	CASSRETGNNSPLHF	TGCGCCAGCAGCCGAGAGACAGGGAATAATTCACCCCTCCACTTT
TRBV10-1	many	TRBJ1-2	TRBD1	CASTGQGFYGYTF	TGCGCCAGTACGGGACAGGGTTTCTATGGCTACACCTTC
TRBV6-5	many	TRBJ2-1	NA	CASSPRTVNEQFF	TGTGCCAGCAGTCCCCGGACAGTCAATGAGCAGTTCTTC
TRBV7-2	NA	TRBJ2-7	TRBD2	CASSYGTSSYEQYF	TGTGCCAGCAGCTACGGGACTAGCTCCTACGAGCAGTACTTC
TRBV28	few	TRBJ1-1	NA	CASTRGTEAFF	TGTGCCAGCACCAGAGGGACTGAAGCTTTCTTT
TRBV7-2	many	TRBJ2-1	NA	CASSPTRDNEQFF	TGTGCCAGCAGCCCCACTAGGGACAATGAGCAGTTCTTC
TRBV5-6	few	TRBJ1-1	NA	CASSLGGLGRNTEAFF	TGTGCCAGCAGCTTGGGGGGTCTCGGAAGAAACACTGAAGCTTTCTTT
TRBV11-1	few	TRBJ2-5	NA	CASSFAGSGTQYF	TGTGCCAGCAGCTTTGCCGGGAGTGGGACCCAGTACTTC
TRBV7-3	few	TRBJ2-1	NA	CASSSTSPNEQFF	TGTGCCAGCAGCTCGACTAGTCCCAATGAGCAGTTCTTC
TRBV18	few	TRBJ2-5	NA	CASSPTIQETQYF	TGTGCCAGCTCACCAACTATCCAAGAGACCCAGTACTTC
TRBV9	few	TRBJ2-5	NA	CASSEFGGTSQETQYF	TGTGCCAGCAGCGAGTTCGGGGGTACCTCCCAAGAGACCCAGTACTTC
TRBV10-1	many	TRBJ2-1	TRBD1	CASSLGQGPLRNEQFF	TGCGCCAGCAGCCTGGGACAGGGCCCACTACGCAATGAGCAGTTCTTC
TRBV2	few	TRBJ2-1	TRBD1	CASRIQTGGVEQFF	TGTGCCAGCAGGATACAGACAGGGGGGGTTGAGCAGTTCTTC
TRBV20-1	many	TRBJ2-7	NA	CSASGGHLYEQYF	TGCAGTGCTAGTGGCGGACACCTCTACGAGCAGTACTTC
TRBV6-6	many	TRBJ2-3	TRBD1	CASSGTDRATDTQYF	TGTGCCAGCAGCGGGACGGACAGGGCCACAGATACGCAGTATTTT
TRBV6-5	many	TRBJ2-3	NA	CASSYEGSSTDTQYF	TGTGCCAGCAGTTACGAGGGTTCTAGCACAGATACGCAGTATTTT
TRBV2	few	TRBJ1-1	NA	CASRMNTEAFF	TGTGCCAGCCGAATGAACACTGAAGCTTTCTTT
TRBV20-1	NA	TRBJ1-1	NA	CSARDLDRNTEAFF	TGCAGTGCTAGAGATCTGGACCGGAACACTGAAGCTTTCTTT
TRBV11-3	NA	TRBJ2-7	NA	CASSPSRTPRAGQYF	TGTGCCAGCAGCCCCTCGCGGACACCCCGAGCCGGGCAGTACTTC
TRBV28	few	TRBJ2-3	NA	CASSLRQTDTQYF	TGTGCCAGCAGTCTTAGACAAACAGATACGCAGTATTTT
TRBV3-1	many	TRBJ1-5	TRBD1	CASSQGDWTGNQPQHF	TGTGCCAGCAGCCAAGGAGATTGGACAGGGAATCAGCCCCAGCATTTT
TRBV5-1	few	TRBJ1-6	TRBD1	CASSPTGGEGSPLHF	TGCGCCAGCAGCCCAACAGGGGGCGAGGGATCACCCCTCCACTTT
TRBV29-1	few	TRBJ2-7	TRBD2	CSVAGGRAYEQYF	TGCAGCGTTGCTGGAGGGAGGGCCTACGAGCAGTACTTC
TRBV18	many	TRBJ1-5	NA	CASSPPGNQPQHF	TGTGCCAGCTCACCACCTGGCAATCAGCCCCAGCATTTT
TRBV28	few	TRBJ2-5	NA	CASSSVGAEYF	TGTGCCAGCAGTTCGGTCGGGGCGGAGTACTTC
TRBV28	NA	TRBJ1-3	NA	CASGIRGNTIYF	TGTGCCAGCGGGATCAGGGGAAACACCATATATTTT
TRBV29-1	many	TRBJ1-1	NA	CSVERGEGTEAFF	TGCAGCGTTGAGAGGGGGGAGGGGACTGAAGCTTTCTTT
TRBV11-2	many	TRBJ2-1	TRBD2	CASSSLGGRTIRQFF	TGTGCCAGCAGCTCGCTTGGCGGGAGGACGATAAGGCAGTTCTTC